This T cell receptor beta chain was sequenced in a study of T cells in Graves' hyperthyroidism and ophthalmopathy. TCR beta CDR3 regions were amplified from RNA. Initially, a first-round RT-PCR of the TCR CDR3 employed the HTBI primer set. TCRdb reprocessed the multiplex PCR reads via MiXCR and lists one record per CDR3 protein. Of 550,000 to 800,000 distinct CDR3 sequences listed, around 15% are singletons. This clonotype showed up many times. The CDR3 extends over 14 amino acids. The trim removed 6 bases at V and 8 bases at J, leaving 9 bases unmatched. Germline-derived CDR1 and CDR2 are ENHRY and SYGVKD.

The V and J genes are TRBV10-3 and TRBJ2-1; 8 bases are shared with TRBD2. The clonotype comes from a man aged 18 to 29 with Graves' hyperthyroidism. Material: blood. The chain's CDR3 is CAISPGLGGDEQFF. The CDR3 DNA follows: TGTGCCATCAGCCCGGGACTAGGAGGCGATGAGCAGTTCTTC.